Listed here is a single T cell receptor (beta chain). Only in-frame clones appear in the TCRdb table, and some are missing; sequencing was by immunoSEQ multiplex PCR. The sample gives approximately 120,000 clones, 82% of which show up once; around 3% is in the top ten. Trimming cost V 4 bases and J 8 bases, with 22 bases left between them. The CDR3 sequence is 16 residues long. Germline-derived CDR1 and CDR2 are SGHTA and FQGNSA. Sample time point: baseline pretreatment blood. Noted treatment: 15 Gy SBRT to primary tumor, nephrectomy 4 weeks later. This specimen belongs to a study of radiation and T cells in renal cell carcinoma.

The sequence derives from a woman aged 60-70 years with renal cell carcinoma. The specimen comprised blood, sampled from a patient whose treatment included radiotherapy and nephrectomy. This chain links TRBV7-2 with TRBJ2-3; the D gene could be TRBD1 or TRBD2 (6 bases each). CDR3 region: CASSSRVAGAGGTQYF. DNA of the CDR3: TGTGCCAGCAGCTCGCGGGTGGCAGGGGCCGGGGGTACGCAGTATTTT. Variable domain in full (rest from reference TRBV7-2 and TRBJ2-3): GAGVSQSPSNKVTEKGKDVELRCDPISGHTALYWYRQSLGQGLEFLIYFQGNSAPDKSGLPSDRFSAERTGGSVSTLTIQRTQQEDSAVYLCASSSRVAGAGGTQYFGPGTRLTVL.